This TCR beta chain was sequenced in a study of sequential checkpoint blockade in melanoma. For the study at large: Patients were randomized 1:1 to nivolumab-then-ipilimumab or ipilimumab-then-nivolumab first-line.

The treatment denotes: randomized to nivolumab then ipilimumab (arm A) or the reverse (arm B). Patients had received no earlier DNA-damaging chemotherapy. From thawed PBMCs, live CD3+CD8+ cells negative for CD19 and CD56 were sorted. The CDR3 has 17 amino acids. Germline CDR1 and CDR2: PRHDT and FYEKMQ (reference sequence). With 4 bases removed from V and 2 bases from J, the gap between germline ends came to 20 bases. This clone is a singleton in its sample. Produced via immunoSEQ multiplex PCR; TCRdb's table is partial and in-frame only. The sample includes tens of thousands of clones, less than 90% of them seen just once.

Sample: CD8+ T cells sorted from blood (inferred from file names), taken from a patient given nivolumab and ipilimumab in sequence. This receptor was identified in a human donor with melanoma. The chain joins TRBV13 to TRBJ2-5, with D perhaps matching TRBD2 (6 bases). CDR3 nucleotide sequence: TGTGCCAGCAGCTCCCTCGCGGTAGCGGAAACTCAAGAGACCCAGTACTTC. As protein: CASSSLAVAETQETQYF.